This entry features one T cell receptor beta chain sequence. This clonotype was counted only a few times. The antigen it recognizes is unknown. Base qualities are not recorded, but no much larger clone differs from it by a single base. Every donor was a healthy Caucasian. Including cysteine and phenylalanine, the CDR3 has 14 amino acids. Just the 42-base CDR3 DNA is kept, in frame starting at base 1. CDR1 and CDR2 (SGHTA, FQGNSA) derive from the germline V gene. The sample is drawn from a study of identical twins (dated by TCRdb to the mid-2010s). Background on the whole study: The study deep-sequenced TCR alpha and beta repertoires from monozygotic twins, unrelated adults of various ages and cord blood to test whether fetal clonotypes persist. Replicate twin experiments were performed at different times using different library preparation protocols to rule out contamination. The research as a whole found: Because the same donors could not be followed over many years, the conclusions depended on cross-sectional statistical analysis. Compared with coincidental sharing between unrelated individuals, an excess of low generation-probability sequences was observed among out-of-frame TCR alpha sequences shared between twins. Zero-insertion analyses could be partly confounded by invariant T cells such as MAIT and iNKT, although diverse VJ usage argued against such confounding for most clonotypes. Abundant cord blood beta clonotypes had fewer insertions, young adult naive repertoires showed a similar but weaker trend, and memory repertoires showed no such trend. In monozygotic twins, recombination models systematically underestimated out-of-frame TCR alpha sharing, but the models matched the sharing seen between unrelated individuals. In beta out-of-frame sequences, excess twin sharing was weaker, because having fewer shared sequences lowered the signal-to-noise ratio.

The library was generated by 5' RACE. The sequencer listed for this sample is Illumina HiSeq 2000. Template switching added a universal primer binding site, and the final cDNA carried a unique molecular identifier that allowed TCR cDNA molecules to be counted accurately. Specific primers in the conserved constant-segment region were used to synthesize first-strand cDNA for the TCR alpha and beta chains. Each cDNA library was double barcoded, with a SMART-Mk sample barcode plus Illumina barcodes, to control for contamination. TruSeq adapter sequences and Illumina sample barcodes were added in two successive PCR steps. TCR alpha and beta cDNA libraries were sequenced on the Illumina HiSeq platform with custom primers. On the study's bioinformatics: MiGEC was used to process raw reads and extract unique molecular identifiers, and MiXCR was used to find CDR3 positions. For each individual, recombination models were inferred using an EM algorithm with the repgenHMM and IGoR tools. The analysis of shared clonotypes was done with the tcR package in R, with sharing normalized by the product of cloneset sizes. Out-of-frame nonproductive sequences were analyzed to study raw recombination free of thymic and clonal selection effects. The public reads were reprocessed in TCRdb via fastp at Q25 and MiXCR, keeping in-frame beta chains. Rows with one shared CDR3 protein collapse into an entry with the most common genes and DNA. The V and J calls shown here were made by TCRdb, not taken from the authors' results. The sample table holds 1.5 million to 2 million distinct CDR3 sequences, of which about 32% were seen once. Of the sample, more than 0.25% falls within the top ten clones.

The chain is made from TRBV7-2 and TRBJ2-4, with 8 bases in between that match TRBD1. The DNA end lines up better with TRBJ2-7; the J call may be wrong. This receptor was taken from a newborn girl in good health. The sample taken for sequencing was cord blood. In nucleotides, the sequence is TGTGCCAGCAGGTCAGGGGGCAGGATATACGAGCAGTACTTC. It is translated as CASRSGGRIYEQYF.